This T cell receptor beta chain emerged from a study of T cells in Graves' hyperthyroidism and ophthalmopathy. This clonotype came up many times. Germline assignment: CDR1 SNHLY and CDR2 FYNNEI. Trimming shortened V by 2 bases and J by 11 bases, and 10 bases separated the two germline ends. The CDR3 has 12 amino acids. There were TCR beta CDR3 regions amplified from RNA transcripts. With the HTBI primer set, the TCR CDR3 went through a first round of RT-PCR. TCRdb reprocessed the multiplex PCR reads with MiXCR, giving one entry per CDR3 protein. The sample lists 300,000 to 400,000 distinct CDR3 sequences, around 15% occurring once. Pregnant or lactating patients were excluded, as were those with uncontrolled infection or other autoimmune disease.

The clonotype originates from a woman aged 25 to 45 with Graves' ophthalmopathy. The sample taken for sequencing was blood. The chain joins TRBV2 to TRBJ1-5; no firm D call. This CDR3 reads CASSEFTGAQHF. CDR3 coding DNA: TGTGCCAGCAGTGAATTTACGGGAGCCCAGCATTTT.